This T cell receptor (beta chain) stems from a study of blood T cell repertoires in COVID-19. Germline CDR1 SGHRS, CDR2 YFSETQ. CDR3 length: 15 residues. J was trimmed by 2 bases and V by 0 bases; bases with no gene match: 5. Profiled with immunoSEQ multiplex PCR; TCRdb holds only in-frame clones, not every one. The repertoire holds fewer than 300,000 clones, with 65% to 90% as singletons. This receptor was taken from a human donor in a cohort sampled during active COVID-19. Sequencing was performed on peripheral blood. The chain is built from TRBV5-1 and TRBJ2-7; 7 positions agree with TRBD2. The CDR3, as DNA: TGCGCCAGCAGCTTGGAACCAGCGGGACCCTACGAGCAGTACTTC. Translated: CASSLEPAGPYEQYF. Combining the CDR3 with reference TRBV5-1 and TRBJ2-7 gives the whole variable domain KAGVTQTPRYLIKTRGQQVTLSCSPISGHRSVSWYQQTPGQGLQFLFEYFSETQRNKGNFPGRFSGRQFSNSRSEMNVSTLELGDSALYLCASSLEPAGPYEQYFGPGTRLTVT.